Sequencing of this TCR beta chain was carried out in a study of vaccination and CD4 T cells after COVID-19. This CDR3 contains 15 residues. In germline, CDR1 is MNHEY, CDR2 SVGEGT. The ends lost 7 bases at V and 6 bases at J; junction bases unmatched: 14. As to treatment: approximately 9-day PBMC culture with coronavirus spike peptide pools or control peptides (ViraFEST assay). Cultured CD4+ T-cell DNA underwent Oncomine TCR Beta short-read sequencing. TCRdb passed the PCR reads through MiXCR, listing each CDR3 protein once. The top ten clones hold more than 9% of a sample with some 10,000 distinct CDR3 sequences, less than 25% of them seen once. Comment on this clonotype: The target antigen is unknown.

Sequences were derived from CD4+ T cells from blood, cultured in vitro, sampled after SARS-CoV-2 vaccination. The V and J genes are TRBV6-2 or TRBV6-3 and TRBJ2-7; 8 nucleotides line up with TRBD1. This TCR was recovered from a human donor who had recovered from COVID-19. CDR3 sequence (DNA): TGTGCCAGCACCGGCCGGCGGACAGGGAATCCCGAGCAGTACTTC. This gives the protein CASTGRRTGNPEQYF.